This passage covers 32 T cell receptor beta chains from one sample sequenced in a study of shared T cell receptors in the human thymus. The protocol was immunoSEQ multiplex PCR, while the TCRdb copy is restricted to in-frame clones and leaves out a portion. Of 500,000 to 750,000 clones in the sample, around nine tenths were seen once. This sample also appeared in a second study, on human thymus T cells.

The source material was thymocytes. These receptors all stem from a boy under two years old with a congenital heart defect.

The J gene is TRBJ2-3, the V gene TRBV6-4; 14 nucleotides match TRBD2. The CDR3 is 18 amino acids. CDR1 is MRHNA, CDR2 SNTAGT, per germline. J gave up 0 bases and V 3 bases, and 5 bases lay outside the gene matches. CDR3 residues: CASSERTSGRLSTDTQYF. CDR3 nucleotide sequence: TGTGCCAGCAGTGAAAGGACTAGCGGGAGGCTGAGCACAGATACGCAGTATTTT.

As for this clone: The sample holds other DNA sequences that translate to the same CDR3. The chain employs TRBV7-9 and TRBJ2-5; TRBD1 might be the D (8 bases). Looked up from germline, CDR1 is SEHNR and CDR2 is FQNEAQ (reference sequence). The CDR3 is 14 residues long. Between the trimmed V and J ends, which lost 5 bases and 5 bases, there was a span of 15 bases. The CDR3, as DNA: TGTGCCAGCAGCCCTGGACAGGGAGGGGAGACCCAGTACTTC. It translates to CASSPGQGGETQYF.

This chain links TRBV4-3 with TRBJ2-3; D unresolved. This CDR3 is built from 14 residues. Between the trimmed V and J ends, which lost 0 bases and 9 bases, there was a span of 13 bases. Germline values: CDR1 LGHNA, CDR2 YSLEER. In DNA form, the CDR3 reads TGCGCCAGCAGCCAAGATGGCTCAATGAAAACGCAGTATTTT. Its protein is CASSQDGSMKTQYF.

The J gene is TRBJ1-5, the V gene TRBV15, with 8 bases aligning to TRBD1. The CDR3 covers 18 residues. The junction had 7 bases not matched to a gene; V was cut back by 0 bases and J by 0 bases. The V gene's germline CDR1 is LNHNV and CDR2 YYDKDF (reference sequence). CDR3 residues: CATSRDIQGVNSNQPQHF. The CDR3 nucleotides are TGTGCCACCAGCAGAGATATACAGGGGGTCAATAGCAATCAGCCCCAGCATTTT.

This rearrangement joins TRBV28 to TRBJ1-5; D call uncertain. The V end lost 2 bases, the J end lost 3 bases, and 11 bases lay between the germline ends. Germline V gene data show CDR1 as MDHEN and CDR2 as SYDVKM. The CDR3 has 15 amino acids. The CDR3 spells CASSLRRRDNQPQHF. The CDR3 nucleotides are TGTGCCAGCAGTTTACGCCGGCGGGACAATCAGCCCCAGCATTTT.

The chain uses TRBV27 and TRBJ2-7, with 7 bases identical to TRBD2. Germline V gene data show CDR1 as MNHEY and CDR2 as SMNVEV (reference sequence). The CDR3 contains 15 residues. The V and J ends lost 2 bases and 3 bases, in that order; junction bases with no gene match: 7. CDR3 sequence: CASSLRMGGYYEQYF. CDR3 nucleotide sequence: TGTGCCAGCAGTTTACGGATGGGGGGGTACTACGAGCAGTACTTC.

The chain carries TRBV5-1 and TRBJ2-3, with D possibly TRBD2 on 5 matching bases. With 3 bases removed from V and 4 bases from J, the gap between germline ends came to 12 bases. Germline values: CDR1 SGHRS, CDR2 YFSETQ. There are 14 residues in the CDR3. The CDR3 reads CASSSRTFSDTQYF. The CDR3 DNA follows: TGCGCCAGCAGCTCCCGGACTTTCTCAGATACGCAGTATTTT.

The chain uses TRBV9 and TRBJ2-7; TRBD2 matches 7 bases. This CDR3 region has 17 residues. Germline trimming cut 4 bases from V and 6 bases from J; bases unmatched to any gene: 19. CDR1 and CDR2 (germline): SGDLS, YYNGEE. CDR3: CASSHNLAENAPREQYF. The CDR3 DNA reads TGTGCCAGCAGCCACAATCTAGCGGAAAACGCCCCCCGCGAGCAGTACTTC.

V usage is TRBV27 and J usage is TRBJ1-5; 7 bases match TRBD1. Trimming took 3 bases from V and 5 from J; bases not matched to a gene: 16. CDR1 MNHEY and CDR2 SMNVEV come from the germline V gene (reference sequence). The CDR3 runs 18 residues. CDR3 sequence reads: CASSLRHRPGGRDQPQHF. The CDR3, as DNA: TGTGCCAGCAGTTTGCGGCATAGACCAGGGGGAAGGGATCAGCCCCAGCATTTT.

This clone appeared a few times. This chain links TRBV4-1 with TRBJ1-1; the D gene is possibly TRBD1 (6 bases). V lost 1 base and J 7 bases, leaving 13 bases between the germline ends. CDR3 length: 14 residues. Germline loops: CDR1 MGHRA, CDR2 YSYEKL. In DNA, the CDR3 is TGCGCCAGCAGCCAAGGAAGTTTGACAGGTGAAGCTTTCTTT. It specifies CASSQGSLTGEAFF.

This rearrangement joins TRBV30 to TRBJ1-1, with 8 bases aligning to TRBD1. Germline-derived CDR1 and CDR2 are GTSNPN and SVGIG (reference sequence). V lost 2 bases and J lost 0; bases outside the gene matches: 8. The CDR3 is made up of 16 amino acids. CDR3 residues: CAWSPRRGRVNTEAFF. The CDR3 coding sequence is TGTGCCTGGAGTCCCCGCAGGGGGCGGGTGAACACTGAAGCTTTCTTT. Supplemented by reference TRBV30 and TRBJ1-1, the full variable domain reads SQTIHQWPATLVQPVGSPLSLECTVEGTSNPNLYWYRQAAGRGLQLLFYSVGIGQISSEVPQNLSASRPQDRQFILSSKKLLLSDSGFYLCAWSPRRGRVNTEAFFGQGTRLTVV.

This sequence joins TRBV19 and TRBJ2-1, with TRBD2 matching 11 bases. The germline CDR1 and CDR2 sequences are LNHDA and SQIVND (reference sequence). CDR3 length: 16 amino acids. J was trimmed by 7 bases and V by 4 bases; bases with no gene match: 9. This CDR3 is CASSNSLAGACNEQFF. For the CDR3, the DNA is TGTGCCAGTAGTAACTCACTAGCGGGAGCATGTAATGAGCAGTTCTTC.

The chain has TRBV7-8 and TRBJ1-2; D unresolved. The CDR3 is 17 residues long. V lost 1 base and J lost 4, with 19 bases in between. Germline loops: CDR1 SGHVS, CDR2 FQNEAQ. The CDR3 coding sequence is TGTGCCAGCAGCTTAGTCGGACGGAGGACCCGGGGCTATGGCTACACCTTC. It is translated as CASSLVGRRTRGYGYTF.

The rearrangement joins TRBV11-3 to TRBJ1-2, with D possibly TRBD1 on 6 matching bases. Trimming pared 3 bases from V and 3 bases from J, leaving 14 bases between. This CDR3 has 15 residues. Germline V lookup: CDR1 SGHNT, CDR2 YENEEA. CDR3 region: CASSLDSIRDYGYTF. CDR3 in DNA: TGTGCCAGCAGCTTGGACAGTATCCGGGACTATGGCTACACCTTC. The complete variable domain, with remaining parts taken from reference TRBV11-3 and TRBJ1-2, reads EAGVVQSPRYKIIEKKQPVAFWCNPISGHNTLYWYLQNLGQGPELLIRYENEEAVDDSQLPKDRFSAERLKGVDSTLKIQPAELGDSAVYLCASSLDSIRDYGYTFGSGTRLTVV.

This chain joins TRBV9 and TRBJ2-5; 7 positions agree with TRBD2. With V trimmed by 0 bases and J by 3 bases, 8 bases remained unmatched. The CDR3 has 16 amino acids. Germline V lookup: CDR1 SGDLS, CDR2 YYNGEE. CDR3 coding DNA: TGTGCCAGCAGCGTAGCTGGCGGGAGCGCCGAAGAGACCCAGTACTTC. This encodes CASSVAGGSAEETQYF.

This clone was detected a few times. The V gene is TRBV10-3, the J gene TRBJ1-3; D is undetermined. Between the trimmed V and J ends, which lost 6 bases and 2 bases, there was a span of 8 bases. Germline assignment: CDR1 ENHRY and CDR2 SYGVKD. The CDR3 totals 13 residues. CDR3: CAISKETGNTIYF. CDR3 DNA: TGTGCCATCAGCAAGGAGACTGGAAACACCATATATTTT.

This chain uses TRBV1 with TRBJ2-7; the table's D call, TRBD1, has no DNA check behind it. TRBV1 is assigned pseudogene status. This CDR3 is built from 14 residues. The CDR3 DNA is TGCACCAGCAGCCTCGGGACAGGATCCTACGAGCAGTACTTC. Its protein is CTSSLGTGSYEQYF.

The rearrangement links TRBV2 to TRBJ2-5; TRBD2 matches 12 bases. This CDR3 has 17 residues. V trimming: 6 bases; J trimming: 1 base; junction bases outside the gene matches: 9. Germline CDR1 and CDR2: SNHLY and FYNNEI. Here the CDR3 DNA reads TGTGCCAGCAGCCCCGGGACTAGCGGGCGGACCCAAGAGACCCAGTACTTC. This encodes CASSPGTSGRTQETQYF.

Note on this clone: Other DNA sequences in the sample encode the same CDR3. The chain carries TRBV29-1 and TRBJ2-1; TRBD2 might be the D (5 bases). Trimming took off 5 bases at V and 15 bases at J, with 17 bases between the two ends. Germline-derived CDR1 and CDR2 are SQVTM and ANQGSEA. There are 11 residues in the CDR3. The CDR3 here is CSVKLLASPFF. The DNA of the CDR3 is TGCAGCGTTAAACTTCTGGCTAGCCCGTTCTTC.

V is TRBV30 and J is TRBJ1-4; possible D gene TRBD1, 5 bases. The CDR3 runs to 12 residues. Per germline, CDR1 GTSNPN and CDR2 SVGIG (reference sequence). The V and J ends lost 3 bases and 8 bases respectively, with 10 bases between them. The CDR3 reads CAWRSGWEKLFF. In DNA, the CDR3 is TGTGCCTGGAGATCAGGGTGGGAAAAACTGTTTTTT.

The chain joins TRBV11-2 to TRBJ2-7, with 15 bases lining up with TRBD2. CDR1 and CDR2 (germline): SGHAT, FQNNGV. V gave up 1 base and J gave up 2 bases; unmatched junction bases: 9. The CDR3 loop spans 19 amino acids. CDR3 sequence (DNA): TGTGCCAGCAGCTTAGGGAGGACTAGCGGGAGGGGTTACCCCTACGAGCAGTACTTC. Translating it yields CASSLGRTSGRGYPYEQYF.

The rearrangement joins TRBV27 to TRBJ2-1; no definite D call. The CDR3 is 17 residues long. Between the trimmed V and J ends, which lost 5 bases and 4 bases, there was a span of 21 bases. Germline values: CDR1 MNHEY, CDR2 SMNVEV (reference sequence). The CDR3 coding sequence is TGTGCCAGCAGTCCCCTCAAGCGACCGCCCCTATACAATGAGCAGTTCTTC. This gives the protein CASSPLKRPPLYNEQFF.

V usage is TRBV6-6 and J usage is TRBJ2-3; weak D call: TRBD2 (6 bases). The CDR3 is 16 residues long. The germline V gene has CDR1 MNHNY and CDR2 SVGAGI (reference sequence). V gave up 2 bases and J gave up 5 bases, with 17 bases separating them. The CDR3 DNA reads as TGTGCCAGCAGTTACCCACAACTAGCAGGTGTAGATACGCAGTATTTT. Its protein product is CASSYPQLAGVDTQYF.

The gene calls are TRBV10-3 and TRBJ2-3, with TRBD2 matching 9 bases. With 11 bases clipped from V and 3 bases from J, the junction kept 9 bases outside the gene matches. CDR1 and CDR2 (germline): ENHRY, SYGVKD. This CDR3 spans 14 amino acids. The CDR3 loop is CAVGSSGSTDTQYF. The CDR3 DNA is TGTGCCGTGGGGAGTAGCGGGAGTACAGATACGCAGTATTTT.

This chain uses TRBV7-9 with TRBJ2-7; 8 bases agree with TRBD1. J was trimmed by 5 bases and V by 6 bases; bases with no gene match: 0. The CDR3 contains 11 residues. Germline CDR1 SEHNR, CDR2 FQNEAQ (reference sequence). CDR3 nucleotide sequence: TGTGCCAGCAGGGACAGGGACGAGCAGTACTTC. This gives the protein CASRDRDEQYF.

This rearrangement joins TRBV7-8 to TRBJ2-3; D is possibly TRBD2 (6 bases). The CDR3 contains 15 residues. V shed 5 bases and J shed 5 bases, with 17 bases lying between them. The germline V gene encodes CDR1 SGHVS and CDR2 FQNEAQ. The CDR3 region has the DNA TGTGCCAGCAGCCCAACTGCGGGGCGAGGAGATACGCAGTATTTT. Translating it yields CASSPTAGRGDTQYF. Based on the CDR3 plus reference TRBV7-8 and TRBJ2-3, the full variable domain is GAGVSQSPRYKVAKRGQDVALRCDPISGHVSLFWYQQALGQGPEFLTYFQNEAQLDKSGLPSDRFFAERPEGSVSTLKIQRTQQEDSAVYLCASSPTAGRGDTQYFGPGTRLTVL.

The rearrangement links TRBV28 to TRBJ1-5; no definite D call. V was trimmed by 3 bases and J by 4 bases, leaving 10 bases between them. Germline V gene lookup returns CDR1 MDHEN and CDR2 SYDVKM. The CDR3 contains 14 residues. This CDR3 reads CASSFLRENQPQHF. The DNA of the CDR3 is TGTGCCAGCAGTTTTCTACGGGAAAATCAGCCCCAGCATTTT.

This chain uses TRBV4-1 with TRBJ1-2; possibly TRBD1 for D (5 bases). This CDR3 comprises 13 residues. The germline gives CDR1 MGHRA, CDR2 YSYEKL. The V end lost 1 base, the J end lost 10 bases, and 13 bases lay between the germline ends. In nucleotides, the CDR3 is TGCGCCAGCAGCCAAGTGGGGCAGGTCGCCTACACCTTC. This encodes CASSQVGQVAYTF.

This CDR3 reads CAISRQGLAAPNEQFF. The CDR3 DNA reads as TGTGCCATCAGCCGACAAGGACTAGCGGCACCCAATGAGCAGTTCTTC. This chain uses TRBV10-3 with TRBJ2-1; 10 positions match TRBD2. This CDR3 spans 16 amino acids. From germline, CDR1 is ENHRY and CDR2 SYGVKD. Trimming at V came to 6 bases and at J to 6 bases, leaving 11 bases not matched to a gene.

The chain links TRBV6-1 to TRBJ2-7; D gene unclear. The V gene's germline CDR1 is MNHNS and CDR2 SASEGT. The CDR3 is 14 residues long. Trimming cost V 0 bases and J 2 bases, with 8 bases left between them. The CDR3 nucleotides read TGTGCCAGCAGTGAAGCGAGTTCGCCCTACGAGCAGTACTTC. Translating gives CASSEASSPYEQYF.

The chain has TRBV6-5 and TRBJ2-2, with a possible D match to TRBD1 (7 bases). Germline lookup yields CDR1 MNHEY and CDR2 SVGAGI. This CDR3 contains 13 residues. Trimming removed 6 bases from V and 6 bases from J, with 11 bases in between. In DNA, the CDR3 is TGTGCCAGCAGGCCAGGGGGGCCCGGGGAGCTGTTTTTT. Residues: CASRPGGPGELFF.

This clone was seen once. The chain joins TRBV11-3 to TRBJ2-5, with 11 positions matching TRBD2. This CDR3 has 16 amino acids. The junction had 10 bases not matched to a gene; V was cut back by 5 bases and J by 5 bases. From germline, CDR1 is SGHNT and CDR2 YENEEA. The CDR3 region is CASSPGTSGEGETQYF. CDR3 nucleotide sequence: TGTGCCAGCAGCCCCGGGACTAGCGGAGAGGGGGAGACCCAGTACTTC.